This TCR beta chain was sequenced in a study of blood T cell repertoires in COVID-19. Study-level information: Material from acute and convalescent COVID-19 was sourced from the United States, Italy and Spain. PBMCs, B-cell-depleted T cells, or T cells were the source of the cDNA or gDNA that made up the material.

Trimming cost V 4 bases and J 7 bases; bases outside gene matches: 11. The CDR3 contains 17 residues. Germline V CDR1 and CDR2: MDHEN, SYDVKM. In the source study's methods: Reference gene primer amplification gave nucleated cell count estimates. Sequencing was performed with immunoSEQ multiplex PCR; in TCRdb, only in-frame clones are kept and a portion is missing. The V and J calls and clone size are taken from that table; D and trimming were inferred from the DNA. There are approximately 100,000 clones in the sample; over 75% occur only once, and more than 20% lies in the top ten. V usage is TRBV28 and J usage is TRBJ2-2; 11 bases match TRBD2. The source of this sequence is a man between 65 and 85 years old with active or convalescent COVID-19. The material sequenced was peripheral blood. CDR3 sequence reads: CASSSLTSGSVGGELFF. CDR3 DNA sequence: TGTGCCAGCAGTTCCCTTACTAGCGGGAGCGTTGGCGGGGAGCTGTTTTTT.